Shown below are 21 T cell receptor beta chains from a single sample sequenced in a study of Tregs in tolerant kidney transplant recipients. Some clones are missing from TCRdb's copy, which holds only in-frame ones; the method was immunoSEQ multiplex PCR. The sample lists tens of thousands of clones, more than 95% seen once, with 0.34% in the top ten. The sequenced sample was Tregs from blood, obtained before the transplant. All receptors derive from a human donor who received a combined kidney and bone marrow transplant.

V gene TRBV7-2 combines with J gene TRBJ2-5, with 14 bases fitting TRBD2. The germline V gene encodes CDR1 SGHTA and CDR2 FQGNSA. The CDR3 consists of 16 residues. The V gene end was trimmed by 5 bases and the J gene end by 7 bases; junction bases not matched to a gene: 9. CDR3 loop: CASSTGTSGGQGTQYF. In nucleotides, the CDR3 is TGTGCCAGCAGCACTGGGACTAGCGGGGGACAGGGGACCCAGTACTTC. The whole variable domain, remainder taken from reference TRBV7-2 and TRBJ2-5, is GAGVSQSPSNKVTEKGKDVELRCDPISGHTALYWYRQSLGQGLEFLIYFQGNSAPDKSGLPSDRFSAERTGGSVSTLTIQRTQQEDSAVYLCASSTGTSGGQGTQYFGPGTRLLVL.

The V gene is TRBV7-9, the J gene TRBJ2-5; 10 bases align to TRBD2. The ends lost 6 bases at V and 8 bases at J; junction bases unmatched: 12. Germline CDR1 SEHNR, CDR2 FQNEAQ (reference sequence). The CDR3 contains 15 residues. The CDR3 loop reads CASSPPPLAGATQYF. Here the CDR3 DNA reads TGTGCCAGCAGTCCTCCTCCCCTAGCGGGGGCCACCCAGTACTTC.

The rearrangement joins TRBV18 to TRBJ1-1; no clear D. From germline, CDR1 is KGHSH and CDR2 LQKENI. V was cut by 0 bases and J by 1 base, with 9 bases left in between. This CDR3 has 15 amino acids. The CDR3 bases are TGTGCCAGCTCACCACCATCTGGAGGGAACACTGAAGCTTTCTTT. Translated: CASSPPSGGNTEAFF.

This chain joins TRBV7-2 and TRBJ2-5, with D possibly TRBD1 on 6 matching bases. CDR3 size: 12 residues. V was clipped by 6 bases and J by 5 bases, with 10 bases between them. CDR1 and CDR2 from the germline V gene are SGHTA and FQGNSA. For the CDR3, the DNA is TGTGCCAGCAGTGGGGGCCTGGAGACCCAGTACTTC. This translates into CASSGGLETQYF.

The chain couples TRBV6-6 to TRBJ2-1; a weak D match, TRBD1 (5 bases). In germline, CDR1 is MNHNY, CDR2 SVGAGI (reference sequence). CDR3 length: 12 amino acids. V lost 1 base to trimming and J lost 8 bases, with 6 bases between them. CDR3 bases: TGTGCCAGCAGTTACTTAGGGGATGAGCAGTTCTTC. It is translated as CASSYLGDEQFF.

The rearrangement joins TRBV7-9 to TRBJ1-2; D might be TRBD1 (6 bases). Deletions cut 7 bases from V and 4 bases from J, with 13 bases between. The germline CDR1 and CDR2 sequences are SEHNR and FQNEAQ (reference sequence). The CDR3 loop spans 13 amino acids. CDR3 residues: CASNLNRAYGYTF. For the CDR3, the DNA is TGTGCCAGCAACCTGAACAGGGCCTATGGCTACACCTTC.

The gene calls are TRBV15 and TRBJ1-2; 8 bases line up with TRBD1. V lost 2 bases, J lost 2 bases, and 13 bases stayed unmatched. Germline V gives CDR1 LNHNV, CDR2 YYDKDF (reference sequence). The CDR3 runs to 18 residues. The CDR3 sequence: CATSRLSSHRGGNYGYTF. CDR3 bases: TGTGCCACCAGCAGACTTAGTTCTCACAGGGGGGGCAACTATGGCTACACCTTC.

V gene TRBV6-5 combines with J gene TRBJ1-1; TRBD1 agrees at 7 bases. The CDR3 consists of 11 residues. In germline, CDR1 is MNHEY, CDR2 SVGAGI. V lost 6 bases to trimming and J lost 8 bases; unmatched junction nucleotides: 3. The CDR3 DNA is TGTGCCAGCAGCCGGGACAGCGAAGCTTTCTTT. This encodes CASSRDSEAFF.

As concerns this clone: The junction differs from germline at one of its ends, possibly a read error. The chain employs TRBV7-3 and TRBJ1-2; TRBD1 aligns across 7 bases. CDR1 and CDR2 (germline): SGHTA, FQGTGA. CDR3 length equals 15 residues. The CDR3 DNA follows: TGTGCCAGCAGCCTAACAGGGGCCCTAGACTATGGCTACACCTTC. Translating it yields CASSLTGALDYGYTF.

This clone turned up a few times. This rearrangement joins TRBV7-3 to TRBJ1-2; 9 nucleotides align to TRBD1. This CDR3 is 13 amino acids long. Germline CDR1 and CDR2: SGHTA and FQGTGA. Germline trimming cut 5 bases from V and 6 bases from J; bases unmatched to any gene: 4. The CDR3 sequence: CASSAGQGDGYTF. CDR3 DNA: TGTGCCAGCAGCGCGGGACAGGGCGATGGCTACACCTTC.

The CDR3 region has the DNA TGTGCCAGCAGCCAAGTCACAGGGGGCTCCTACGAGCAGTACTTC. Protein sequence: CASSQVTGGSYEQYF. The gene calls are TRBV4-2 and TRBJ2-7, with TRBD1 identical over 8 bases. Per germline, CDR1 LGHNA and CDR2 YNFKEQ. V was pared by 1 base and J by 0 bases, with 2 bases of the junction left unmatched. CDR3 length equals 15 residues.

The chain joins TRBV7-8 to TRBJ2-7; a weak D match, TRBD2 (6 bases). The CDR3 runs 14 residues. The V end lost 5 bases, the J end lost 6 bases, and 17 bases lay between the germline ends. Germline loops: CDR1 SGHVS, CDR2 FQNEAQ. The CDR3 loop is CASSPSAGQTEQYF. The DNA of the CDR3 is TGTGCCAGCAGCCCCTCAGCGGGTCAAACCGAGCAGTACTTC.

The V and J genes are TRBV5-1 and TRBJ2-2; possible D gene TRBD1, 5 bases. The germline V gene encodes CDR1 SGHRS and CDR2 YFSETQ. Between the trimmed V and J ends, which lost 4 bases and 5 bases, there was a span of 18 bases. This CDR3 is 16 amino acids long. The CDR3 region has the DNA TGCGCCAGCAGCCCAAGGACATCGCTGGGGACCGGGGAGCTGTTTTTT. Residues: CASSPRTSLGTGELFF.

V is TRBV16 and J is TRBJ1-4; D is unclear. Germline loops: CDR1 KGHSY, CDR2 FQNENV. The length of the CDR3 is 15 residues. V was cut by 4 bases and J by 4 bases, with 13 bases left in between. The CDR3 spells CASSRRRNNNEKLFF. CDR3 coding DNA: TGTGCCAGCAGCCGTCGAAGAAACAATAATGAAAAACTGTTTTTT.

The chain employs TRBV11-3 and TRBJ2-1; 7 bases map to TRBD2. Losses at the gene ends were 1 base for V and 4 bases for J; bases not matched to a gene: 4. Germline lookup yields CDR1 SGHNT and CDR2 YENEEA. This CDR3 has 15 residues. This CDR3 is CASSLVGGLYNEQFF. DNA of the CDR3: TGTGCCAGCAGCTTAGTGGGAGGGCTATACAATGAGCAGTTCTTC.

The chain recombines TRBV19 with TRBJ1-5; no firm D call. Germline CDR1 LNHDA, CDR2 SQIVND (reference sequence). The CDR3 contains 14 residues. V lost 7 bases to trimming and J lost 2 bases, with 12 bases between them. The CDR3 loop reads CASNRGGGNQPQHF. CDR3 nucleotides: TGTGCCAGTAATCGGGGTGGGGGCAATCAGCCCCAGCATTTT.

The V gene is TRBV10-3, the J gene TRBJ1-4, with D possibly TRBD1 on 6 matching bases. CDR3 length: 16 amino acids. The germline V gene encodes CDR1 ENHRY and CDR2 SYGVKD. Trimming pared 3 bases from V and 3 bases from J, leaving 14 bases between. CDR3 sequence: CAISDPVSGANEKLFF. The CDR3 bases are TGTGCCATCAGTGACCCCGTGTCAGGGGCTAATGAAAAACTGTTTTTT.

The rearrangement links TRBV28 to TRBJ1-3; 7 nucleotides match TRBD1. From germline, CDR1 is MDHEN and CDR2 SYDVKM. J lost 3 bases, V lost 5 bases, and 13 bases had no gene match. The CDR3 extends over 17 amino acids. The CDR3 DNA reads TGTGCCAGCAGTGCTGGAACAGGGGAATCTAGTGGAAACACCATATATTTT. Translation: CASSAGTGESSGNTIYF.

The CDR3 DNA is TGCGCCAGCAGCCAAGACGGCAGGGGGAACTATGGCTACACCTTC. It yields the protein CASSQDGRGNYGYTF. The chain links TRBV4-1 to TRBJ1-2; 7 bases align to TRBD1. V gave up 0 bases and J gave up 2 bases; unmatched junction bases: 3. Germline CDR1 is MGHRA and CDR2 is YSYEKL. This CDR3 has 15 residues.

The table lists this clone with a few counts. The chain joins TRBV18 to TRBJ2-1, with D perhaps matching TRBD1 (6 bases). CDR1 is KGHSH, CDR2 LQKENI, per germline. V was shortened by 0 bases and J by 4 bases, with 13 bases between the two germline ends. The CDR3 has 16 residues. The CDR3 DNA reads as TGTGCCAGCTCACCACCTACAGGGAATGGATACAATGAGCAGTTCTTC. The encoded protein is CASSPPTGNGYNEQFF.

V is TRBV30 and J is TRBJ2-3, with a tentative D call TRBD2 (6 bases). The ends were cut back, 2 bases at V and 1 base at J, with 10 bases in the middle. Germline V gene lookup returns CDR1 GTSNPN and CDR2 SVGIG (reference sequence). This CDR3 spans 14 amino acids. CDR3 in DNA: TGTGCCTGGAGTATGACTAGAGGCACAGATACGCAGTATTTT. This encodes CAWSMTRGTDTQYF.